The sequence of this TCR beta chain was determined in a study of shared T cell receptors in the human thymus. CDR3 length: 14 residues. In germline, CDR1 is LGHNT, CDR2 FRNRAP. TCRdb keeps only in-frame clones here, not all; method: immunoSEQ multiplex PCR. Of some 700,000 clones in the sample, approximately 83% are singletons; the top ten hold under 0.012%. This clone came up a few times. The same data also contributed to another study, on human thymus T cells. Per that study: The people who donated were healthy Finnish babies having corrective surgery for congenital heart defects. From resections taken during corrective heart surgery, the thymus tissue was obtained. Seemingly biased V and J gene usage marked thymic and blood repertoires. Related studies found that unrelated individuals share highly overlapping thymic repertoires.

This chain links TRBV12-5 with TRBJ2-2, with D possibly being TRBD1 (5 bases). The sequencing input was thymocytes. This TCR derives from a girl less than two years old with a congenital heart defect. CDR3 bases: TGTGCAGTGGGCAGGGTACCGAACACCGGGGAGCTGTTTTTT. Amino acid sequence: CAVGRVPNTGELFF.